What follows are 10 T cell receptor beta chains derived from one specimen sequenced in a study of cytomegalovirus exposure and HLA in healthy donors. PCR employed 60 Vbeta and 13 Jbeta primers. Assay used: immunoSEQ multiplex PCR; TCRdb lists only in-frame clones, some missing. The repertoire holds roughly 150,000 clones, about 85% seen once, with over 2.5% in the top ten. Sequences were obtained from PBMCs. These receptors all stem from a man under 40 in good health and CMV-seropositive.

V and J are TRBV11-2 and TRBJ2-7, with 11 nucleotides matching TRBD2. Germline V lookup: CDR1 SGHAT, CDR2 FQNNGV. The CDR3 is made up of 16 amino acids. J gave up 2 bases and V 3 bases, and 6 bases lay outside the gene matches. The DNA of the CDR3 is TGTGCCAGCAGCTTTACTAGCGGGAGAATCCCCTACGAGCAGTACGTC. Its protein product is CASSFTSGRIPYEQYV.

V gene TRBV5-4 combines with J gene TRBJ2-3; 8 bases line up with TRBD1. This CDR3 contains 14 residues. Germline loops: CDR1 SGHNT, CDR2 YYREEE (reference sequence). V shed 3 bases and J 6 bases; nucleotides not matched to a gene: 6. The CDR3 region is CASSSSGGSDTQYF. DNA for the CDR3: TGTGCCAGCAGCTCGTCAGGGGGCTCGGATACGCAGTATTTT. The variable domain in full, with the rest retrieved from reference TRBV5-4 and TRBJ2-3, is ETGVTQSPTHLIKTRGQQVTLRCSSQSGHNTVSWYQQALGQGPQFIFQYYREEENGRGNFPPRFSGLQFPNYSSELNVNALELDDSALYLCASSSSGGSDTQYFGPGTRLTVL.

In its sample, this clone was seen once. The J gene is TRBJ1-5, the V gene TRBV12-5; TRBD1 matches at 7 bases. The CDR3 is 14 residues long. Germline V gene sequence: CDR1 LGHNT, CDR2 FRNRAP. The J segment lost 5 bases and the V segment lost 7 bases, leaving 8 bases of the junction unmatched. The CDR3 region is CASALDRDYQPQHF. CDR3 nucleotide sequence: TGTGCTAGTGCCCTTGACAGGGACTATCAGCCCCAGCATTTT.

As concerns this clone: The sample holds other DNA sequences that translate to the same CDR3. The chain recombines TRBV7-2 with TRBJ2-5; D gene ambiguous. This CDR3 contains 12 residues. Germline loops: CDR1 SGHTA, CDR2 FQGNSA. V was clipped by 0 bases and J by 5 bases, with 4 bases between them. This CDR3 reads CASSLAGETQYF. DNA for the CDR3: TGTGCCAGCAGCTTAGCGGGCGAGACCCAGTACTTC.

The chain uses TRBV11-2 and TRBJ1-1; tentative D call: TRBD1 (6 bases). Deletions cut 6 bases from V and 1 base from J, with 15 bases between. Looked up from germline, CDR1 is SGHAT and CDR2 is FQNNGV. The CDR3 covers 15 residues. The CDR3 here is CASSSPGGPNTEAFF. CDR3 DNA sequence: TGTGCCAGCAGTTCCCCCGGGGGGCCGAACACTGAAGCTTTCTTT.

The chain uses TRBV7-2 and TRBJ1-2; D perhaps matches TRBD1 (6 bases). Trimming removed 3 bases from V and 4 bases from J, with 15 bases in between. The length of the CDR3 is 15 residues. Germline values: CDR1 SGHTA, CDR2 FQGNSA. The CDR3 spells CASSFSQGFSYGYTF. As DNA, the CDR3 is TGTGCCAGCAGCTTTTCGCAGGGGTTTTCCTATGGCTACACCTTC.

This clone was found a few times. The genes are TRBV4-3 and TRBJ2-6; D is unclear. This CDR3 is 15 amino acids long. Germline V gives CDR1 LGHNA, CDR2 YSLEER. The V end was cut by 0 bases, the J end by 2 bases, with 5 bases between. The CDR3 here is CASSQEAAGANVLTF. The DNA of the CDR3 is TGCGCCAGCAGCCAAGAGGCAGCTGGGGCCAACGTCCTGACTTTC.

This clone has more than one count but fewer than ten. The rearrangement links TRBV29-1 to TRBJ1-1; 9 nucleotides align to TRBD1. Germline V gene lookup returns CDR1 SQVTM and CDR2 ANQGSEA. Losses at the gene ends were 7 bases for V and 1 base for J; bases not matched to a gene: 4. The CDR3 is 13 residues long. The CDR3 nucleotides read TGCAGCGCAGCGACAGGGGGGAACACTGAAGCTTTCTTT. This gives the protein CSAATGGNTEAFF.

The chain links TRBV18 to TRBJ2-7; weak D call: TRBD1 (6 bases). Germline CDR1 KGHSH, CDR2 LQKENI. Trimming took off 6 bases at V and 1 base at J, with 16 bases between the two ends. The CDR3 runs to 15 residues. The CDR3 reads CASSPELQGSYEQYF. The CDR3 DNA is TGTGCCAGCTCCCCCGAATTGCAGGGGTCCTACGAGCAGTACTTC.

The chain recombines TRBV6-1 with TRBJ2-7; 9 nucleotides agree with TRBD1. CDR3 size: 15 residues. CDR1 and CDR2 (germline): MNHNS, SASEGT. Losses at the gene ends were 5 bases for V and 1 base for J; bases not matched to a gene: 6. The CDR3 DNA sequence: TGTGCCAGCAGTTGGACAGGGGTCGGTTCCTACGAGCAGTACGTC. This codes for CASSWTGVGSYEQYV.